The 20 T cell receptor beta chains presented below share a single source sample, sequenced in a study of blood T cell repertoires in COVID-19. Using immunoSEQ multiplex PCR, the repertoire was profiled, and TCRdb retains in-frame clones only, with some absent. The sample shows about 210,000 clones, more than 80% of them seen only once. The sample taken for sequencing was peripheral blood. Receptors originate from an elderly woman with COVID-19, enrolled during active disease.

This chain connects TRBV19 to TRBJ1-2; D call uncertain. Germline V CDR1 and CDR2: LNHDA, SQIVND (reference sequence). The length of the CDR3 is 15 residues. V was pared by 6 bases and J by 6 bases, with 20 bases between. The CDR3 nucleotides are TGTGCCAGTAGGCCGCCAGGCGTAATCCCCAATGGCTACACCTTC. Protein product: CASRPPGVIPNGYTF.

J is TRBJ2-4 and V is TRBV3-1 (or the pseudogene TRBV3-2); 15 nucleotides agree with TRBD2. This CDR3 region has 17 residues. CDR1 and CDR2 (germline): LGHDT, YNNKEL (reference sequence). Losses at the gene ends were 4 bases for V and 5 bases for J; bases not matched to a gene: 6. CDR3 sequence reads: CASSRTSGGAIENIQYF. The DNA of the CDR3 is TGTGCCAGCAGCCGGACTAGCGGGGGGGCGATCGAAAACATTCAGTACTTC.

Worth noting for this clone: The sample contains more than one DNA sequence encoding this CDR3. The gene calls are TRBV5-4 and TRBJ2-1; 8 bases fit TRBD2. The length of the CDR3 is 16 residues. The V gene's germline CDR1 is SGHNT and CDR2 YYREEE (reference sequence). Losses at the gene ends were 0 bases for V and 0 bases for J; bases not matched to a gene: 2. Written as DNA, the CDR3 is TGTGCCAGCAGCTTGGCGGGGGGGAGCTCCTACAATGAGCAGTTCTTC. Translating it yields CASSLAGGSSYNEQFF.

The chain links TRBV3-1 (or the pseudogene TRBV3-2) to TRBJ1-1; D not certain. Trimming pared 4 bases from V and 3 bases from J, leaving 12 bases between. This CDR3 spans 14 amino acids. Looked up from germline, CDR1 is LGHDT and CDR2 is YNNKEL (reference sequence). The CDR3 reads CASSLTAGDTEAFF. DNA of the CDR3: TGTGCCAGCAGCCTGACCGCCGGAGACACTGAAGCTTTCTTT.

The rearrangement links TRBV4-1 to TRBJ2-3; 10 bases are shared with TRBD2. The CDR3 length is 15 residues. The germline V gene has CDR1 MGHRA and CDR2 YSYEKL. V was clipped by 1 base and J by 3 bases; unmatched bases: 1. This CDR3 is CASSQVTSGTDTQYF. The DNA of the CDR3 is TGCGCCAGCAGCCAAGTGACTAGCGGGACAGATACGCAGTATTTT.

The chain uses TRBV27 and TRBJ2-2; D is uncertain. The germline V gene has CDR1 MNHEY and CDR2 SMNVEV (reference sequence). The CDR3 has 14 amino acids. V lost 6 bases, J lost 1 base, and 9 bases lay in between. Here the CDR3 DNA reads TGTGCCAGCAGCTCCTGGCAGAACACCGGGGAGCTGTTTTTT. Its protein product is CASSSWQNTGELFF.

The rearrangement joins TRBV6-4 to TRBJ1-1; D not certain. This CDR3 is 13 amino acids long. V lost 4 bases to trimming and J lost 1 base, with 7 bases between them. Germline CDR1 and CDR2: MRHNA and SNTAGT. The CDR3 is CASSAGKNTEAFF. As DNA, the CDR3 is TGTGCCAGCAGTGCAGGAAAGAACACTGAAGCTTTCTTT.

This clone was counted between two and nine times. This chain joins TRBV2 and TRBJ1-5, with 9 bases aligning to TRBD1. CDR1 is SNHLY and CDR2 is FYNNEI in the germline V gene. V gave up 6 bases and J gave up 5 bases; unmatched junction bases: 5. The CDR3 covers 14 residues. In DNA form, the CDR3 reads TGTGCCAGCAGCGCGGACAGGGGCTATCAGCCCCAGCATTTT. It yields the protein CASSADRGYQPQHF.

The J gene is TRBJ1-2, the V gene TRBV7-8; 7 nucleotides agree with TRBD1. V trimming: 3 bases; J trimming: 4 bases; junction bases outside the gene matches: 8. Germline V gene data show CDR1 as SGHVS and CDR2 as FQNEAQ. There are 15 residues in the CDR3. This CDR3 reads CASSLRDRDGYGYTF. As DNA, the CDR3 is TGTGCCAGCAGCTTGCGTGACAGGGATGGCTATGGCTACACCTTC.

The chain joins TRBV9 to TRBJ2-1; 10 nucleotides agree with TRBD2. This CDR3 has 17 amino acids. Trimming cost V 4 bases and J 4 bases; bases outside gene matches: 11. Germline assignment: CDR1 SGDLS and CDR2 YYNGEE. CDR3 DNA sequence: TGTGCCAGCAGCTCTGGTGGAGGACTAGCGGTTTACAATGAGCAGTTCTTC. This encodes CASSSGGGLAVYNEQFF.

The CDR3 region is CASGELAKNIQYF. DNA for the CDR3: TGTGCCAGCGGTGAACTAGCCAAAAACATTCAGTACTTC. The chain carries TRBV7-2 and TRBJ2-4; D is undetermined. CDR1 is SGHTA, CDR2 FQGNSA, per germline. CDR3 length: 13 residues. V gave up 8 bases and J gave up 0 bases, with 8 bases separating them.

The chain carries TRBV7-3 and TRBJ2-2, with TRBD1 matching over 11 bases. J was trimmed by 4 bases and V by 6 bases; bases with no gene match: 4. CDR3 length: 15 amino acids. Germline V gene lookup returns CDR1 SGHTA and CDR2 FQGTGA. The CDR3 DNA sequence: TGTGCCAGCAGTCATGGACAGGGGGCCACCGGGGAGCTGTTTTTT. Its translation: CASSHGQGATGELFF.

This clone was counted only a few times. V usage is TRBV12-3 or TRBV12-4 and J usage is TRBJ1-1, with 7 bases that match TRBD1. V was pared by 3 bases and J by 11 bases, with 9 bases of the junction left unmatched. The CDR3 sequence is 13 residues long. Here the CDR3 reads CASSFWAGGEAFF. CDR3 in DNA: TGTGCCAGCAGTTTTTGGGCAGGGGGAGAGGCTTTCTTT.

The chain has TRBV2 and TRBJ1-1, with D possibly being TRBD1 (6 bases). CDR3 length: 13 amino acids. CDR1 SNHLY and CDR2 FYNNEI come from the germline V gene. Trimming removed 6 bases from V and 10 bases from J, with 18 bases in between. The CDR3 DNA follows: TGTGCCAGCAGCCAACAGGGAAATTCGAGAGCTTTCTTT. Protein product: CASSQQGNSRAFF.

The J gene is TRBJ2-1, the V gene TRBV11-1, with 8 bases fitting TRBD2. The CDR3 is 15 residues long. Germline V gene data show CDR1 as SGHAT and CDR2 as FQDESV (reference sequence). V lost 5 bases and J lost 6; bases outside the gene matches: 9. CDR3 region: CASSPREGLANEQFF. The CDR3 DNA follows: TGTGCCAGCAGCCCGAGAGAAGGACTAGCCAATGAGCAGTTCTTC. The entire variable domain, with the rest obtained from reference TRBV11-1 and TRBJ2-1, is as follows: EAEVAQSPRYKITEKSQAVAFWCDPISGHATLYWYRQILGQGPELLVQFQDESVVDDSQLPKDRFSAERLKGVDSTLKIQPAELGDSAMYLCASSPREGLANEQFFGPGTRLTVL.

This CDR3 is CASSPLGEQFF. In DNA form, the CDR3 reads TGTGCCAGCAGCCCCCTAGGTGAGCAGTTCTTC. The V call is TRBV2, the J call TRBJ2-1; D remains unclear. The CDR3 contains 11 residues. The V end was cut by 6 bases, the J end by 9 bases, with 9 bases between. Germline CDR1 and CDR2: SNHLY and FYNNEI. The full variable domain, rest sourced from reference TRBV2 and TRBJ2-1, is EPEVTQTPSHQVTQMGQEVILRCVPISNHLYFYWYRQILGQKVEFLVSFYNNEISEKSEIFDDQFSVERPDGSNFTLKIRSTKLEDSAMYFCASSPLGEQFFGPGTRLTVL.

This clone was recorded only once. The chain has TRBV19 and TRBJ2-1; maybe TRBD1 (6 bases). The CDR3 extends over 19 amino acids. V dropped 3 bases and J dropped 4 bases, with 25 bases sitting between them. CDR1 and CDR2 from the germline V gene are LNHDA and SQIVND (reference sequence). The CDR3 spells CASSISPPLFGQRYNEQFF. For the CDR3, the DNA is TGTGCCAGTAGTATTTCCCCCCCCCTCTTCGGACAGCGATACAATGAGCAGTTCTTC.

The J gene is TRBJ1-1, the V gene TRBV11-2; D is uncertain. The CDR3 totals 15 residues. V was shortened by 2 bases and J by 1 base, with 11 bases between the two germline ends. CDR1 SGHAT and CDR2 FQNNGV come from the germline V gene. The CDR3 nucleotides are TGTGCCAGCAGCTTAATAAGAACATCGAACACTGAAGCTTTCTTT. Translated: CASSLIRTSNTEAFF.

The chain has TRBV9 and TRBJ1-2, with 7 positions matching TRBD1. Trimming removed 0 bases from V and 5 bases from J; junction bases left unmatched: 7. The germline V gene has CDR1 SGDLS and CDR2 YYNGEE. CDR3 size: 15 residues. The CDR3 reads CASSVEGAAPYGYTF. The CDR3 DNA is TGTGCCAGCAGCGTAGAGGGGGCAGCCCCTTATGGCTACACCTTC.

The chain employs TRBV7-9 and TRBJ1-5, with 10 bases aligning to TRBD1. Germline CDR1 is SEHNR and CDR2 is FQNEAQ (reference sequence). After removal of 5 bases from V and 6 bases from J, the junction contained 4 bases not matched to a gene. The CDR3 spans 14 residues. CDR3 in DNA: TGTGCCAGCAGCAGGGACAGGGGAGGTCAGCCCCAGCATTTT. Its translation is CASSRDRGGQPQHF. Based on the CDR3 plus reference TRBV7-9 and TRBJ1-5, the full variable domain is DTGVSQNPRHKITKRGQNVTFRCDPISEHNRLYWYRQTLGQGPEFLTYFQNEAQLEKSRLLSDRFSAERPKGSFSTLEIQRTEQGDSAMYLCASSRDRGGQPQHFGDGTRLSIL.